The present T cell receptor (beta chain) was sequenced within a study of T cell responses to AZD1222 COVID-19 vaccine. The V and J ends lost 2 bases and 0 bases, in that order; junction bases with no gene match: 9. Germline loops: CDR1 LGHNA, CDR2 YSLEER. This CDR3 comprises 17 residues. Here immunoSEQ multiplex PCR was the method, and the copy in TCRdb shows in-frame clones only, minus some. The sample has under 150,000 clones, 80% to 95% seen once. A word on this clone: The antigen is not known.

General study findings and limits: Spike-specific TCRs gained breadth and depth after people received two AZD1222 doses. Reportedly, close to half of spike-specific TCRs are directed against unmutated variant regions.

The rearrangement joins TRBV4-3 to TRBJ2-7, with 8 bases lining up with TRBD1. Sequences were derived from peripheral blood, sampled 28 days after the second AZD1222 dose. The source is an adult who received the AZD1222 COVID-19 vaccine. DNA of the CDR3: TGCGCCAGCAGCCAATCCCTATCCGGGACAGGCTCCTACGAGCAGTACTTC. This sequence encodes CASSQSLSGTGSYEQYF.